A single sample gave rise to the 7 T cell receptor beta chains below, sequenced in a study of cytomegalovirus exposure and HLA in healthy donors. Method: immunoSEQ multiplex PCR; TCRdb's copy keeps in-frame clones and lacks some. The table records some 170,000 clones, approximately 89% of them present only once. Sequencing input: PBMCs. These receptor sequences come from a man aged 30 to 39 in good health and CMV-seropositive.

This rearrangement joins TRBV6-5 to TRBJ1-1, with D unclear. The germline CDR1 and CDR2 sequences are MNHEY and SVGAGI. V shed 6 bases and J shed 1 base, with 12 bases lying between them. The CDR3 has 14 amino acids. The CDR3 sequence is CASSPPGKNTEAFF. The CDR3 DNA reads TGTGCCAGCAGCCCCCCCGGGAAGAACACTGAAGCTTTCTTT.

The V and J genes are TRBV25-1 and TRBJ1-3, with D hard to call. The CDR3 consists of 18 residues. Germline lookup yields CDR1 MGHDK and CDR2 SYGVNS. V lost 6 bases and J 0 bases, leaving 21 bases between the germline ends. CDR3 in amino acids: CASSSLGSSSYSGNTIYF. The CDR3 nucleotides are TGTGCCAGCAGCTCCCTGGGGAGTTCATCATACTCTGGAAACACCATATATTTT.

This chain uses TRBV5-1 with TRBJ2-1, with 14 bases identical to TRBD2. The trim removed 0 bases at V and 10 bases at J, leaving 12 bases unmatched. Germline V gene sequence: CDR1 SGHRS, CDR2 YFSETQ. The CDR3 contains 18 residues. The chain's CDR3 is CASSLAPLTSGRAREQFF. The CDR3 DNA sequence: TGCGCCAGCAGCTTGGCCCCCCTGACTAGCGGGAGGGCCAGGGAGCAGTTCTTC.

This rearrangement joins TRBV5-1 to TRBJ1-4, with D possibly matching TRBD1 (6 bases). V gave up 2 bases and J gave up 7 bases, with 15 bases separating them. From germline, CDR1 is SGHRS and CDR2 YFSETQ. The CDR3 is 15 residues long. The CDR3 protein is CASSFDRLGGEKLFF. The CDR3, as DNA: TGCGCCAGCAGCTTTGACAGGCTCGGGGGTGAAAAACTGTTTTTT.

The chain is built from TRBV14 and TRBJ1-1; maybe TRBD1 (6 bases). The CDR3 is 17 residues long. Germline CDR1 and CDR2: SGHDN and FVKESK. Trimming shortened V by 0 bases and J by 0 bases, and 14 bases separated the two germline ends. The CDR3 is CASSQDTPGGLNTEAFF. DNA of the CDR3: TGTGCCAGCAGCCAAGATACCCCCGGGGGGCTGAACACTGAAGCTTTCTTT.

The chain is built from TRBV5-8 and TRBJ1-4; TRBD1 matches 8 bases. With V trimmed by 7 bases and J by 6 bases, 5 bases remained unmatched. This CDR3 is built from 13 residues. Germline values: CDR1 SGHTS, CDR2 YDEGEE. CDR3 region: CASLRTGYEKLFF. The CDR3 nucleotides are TGTGCCAGCTTGAGGACAGGGTATGAAAAACTGTTTTTT. The variable domain in full, with the rest retrieved from reference TRBV5-8 and TRBJ1-4, is EAGVTQSPTHLIKTRGQQATLRCSPISGHTSVYWYQQALGLGLQFLLWYDEGEERNRGNFPPRFSGRQFPNYSSELNVNALELEDSALYLCASLRTGYEKLFFGSGTQLSVL.

This sequence joins TRBV20-1 and TRBJ2-7; 7 nucleotides line up with TRBD2. Germline assignment: CDR1 DFQATT and CDR2 SNEGSKA (reference sequence). The CDR3 loop spans 11 amino acids. The CDR3, as DNA: TGCAGAGTTGGACTAGCCTACGAGCAGTACTTC. Amino acid sequence: CRVGLAYEQYF.